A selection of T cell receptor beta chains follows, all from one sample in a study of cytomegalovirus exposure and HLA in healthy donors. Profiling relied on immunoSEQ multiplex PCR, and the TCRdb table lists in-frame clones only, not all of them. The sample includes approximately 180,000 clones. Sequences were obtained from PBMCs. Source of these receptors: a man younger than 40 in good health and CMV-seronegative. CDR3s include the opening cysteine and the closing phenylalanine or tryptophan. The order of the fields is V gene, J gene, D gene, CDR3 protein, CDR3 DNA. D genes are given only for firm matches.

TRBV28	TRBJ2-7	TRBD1	CASSSPPTGAHEQYF	TGTGCCAGCAGTTCTCCCCCTACAGGGGCCCACGAGCAGTACTTC
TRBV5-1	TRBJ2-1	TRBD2	CASRILAGGDNEQFF	TGCGCCAGCAGGATTCTAGCGGGGGGAGACAATGAGCAGTTCTTC
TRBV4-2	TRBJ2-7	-	CASSPLGHEQYF	TGTGCCAGCAGCCCCCTAGGCCACGAGCAGTACTTC
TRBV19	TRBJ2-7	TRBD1	CASSISGTGGSTYEQYF	TGTGCCAGTAGTATTTCCGGGACAGGGGGCTCCACGTACGAGCAGTACTTC
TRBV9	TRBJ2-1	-	CASSVRGSGVNEQFF	TGTGCCAGCAGCGTACGGGGGAGTGGCGTAAATGAGCAGTTCTTC
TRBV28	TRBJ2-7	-	CASSEVFYSPYEQYF	TGTGCCAGCAGTGAAGTTTTTTACTCTCCCTACGAGCAGTACTTC
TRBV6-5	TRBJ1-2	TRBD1	CASREDRGNYGYTF	TGTGCCAGCAGAGAAGACAGGGGTAACTATGGCTACACCTTC
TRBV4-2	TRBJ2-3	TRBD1	CASSQKQGAEAETQYF	TGTGCCAGCAGCCAAAAACAGGGGGCCGAGGCGGAGACGCAGTATTTT
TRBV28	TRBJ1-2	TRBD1	CASSLWATGGLNYGYTF	TGTGCCAGCAGCCTGTGGGCGACAGGGGGACTTAACTATGGCTACACCTTC
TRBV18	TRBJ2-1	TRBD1	CAGSPRKPGQAYNEQFF	TGTGCCGGCTCACCACGAAAACCCGGACAGGCGTACAATGAGCAGTTCTTC
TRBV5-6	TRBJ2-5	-	CASSSKRGSQETQYF	TGTGCCAGCAGTTCAAAAAGGGGATCACAAGAGACCCAGTACTTC
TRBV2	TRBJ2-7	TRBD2	CASSEPGIRLAGVSNEQYF	TGTGCCAGCAGTGAACCGGGGATCCGACTAGCGGGAGTAAGTAACGAGCAGTACTTC
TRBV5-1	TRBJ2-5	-	CASSLANQETQYF	TGCGCCAGCAGCTTGGCCAACCAAGAGACCCAGTACTTC
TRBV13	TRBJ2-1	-	CASSGGIWGSYSEQFF	TGTGCCAGCAGCGGGGGCATTTGGGGGTCCTACAGTGAGCAGTTCTTC
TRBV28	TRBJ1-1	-	CASSPGRVTEAFF	TGTGCCAGCAGCCCCGGCAGGGTCACTGAAGCTTTCTTT
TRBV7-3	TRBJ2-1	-	CASSLTNPQSGYHNEQFF	TGTGCCAGCAGCTTAACAAACCCCCAGTCGGGGTACCACAATGAGCAGTTCTTC
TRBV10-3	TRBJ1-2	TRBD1	CAISEWIGDREPTNYGYTF	TGTGCCATCAGTGAGTGGATCGGGGACAGGGAACCTACTAACTATGGCTACACCTTC
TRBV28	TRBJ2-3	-	CASSGRGTDTQYF	TGTGCCAGCAGTGGCAGGGGTACAGATACGCAGTATTTT
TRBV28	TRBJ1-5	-	CASSIIRDSDQPQHF	TGTGCCAGCAGCATTATCCGGGACTCAGATCAGCCCCAGCATTTT
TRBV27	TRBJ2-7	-	CASFSRENSYEQYF	TGTGCCAGCTTCAGCCGGGAGAACTCCTACGAGCAGTACTTC
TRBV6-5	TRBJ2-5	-	CASSYSREGSQETQYF	TGTGCCAGCAGTTACTCCCGCGAGGGTTCCCAAGAGACCCAGTACTTC
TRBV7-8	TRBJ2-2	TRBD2	CASSLEASGYTGELSF	TGTGCCAGCAGCTTAGAGGCTAGCGGATACACCGGGGAGCTGTCTTTT
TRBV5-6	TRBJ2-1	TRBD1	CASSQGTEPYNEQFF	TGTGCCAGCAGCCAAGGGACAGAGCCCTACAATGAGCAGTTCTTC
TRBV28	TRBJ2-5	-	CASSQGGQETQYF	TGTGCCAGCAGCCAGGGAGGACAAGAGACCCAGTACTTC
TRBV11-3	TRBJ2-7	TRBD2	CASSLGFAGGLSYEQYF	TGTGCCAGCAGCTTAGGATTCGCGGGGGGACTCTCCTACGAGCAGTACTTC
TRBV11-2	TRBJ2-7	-	CASSLVVGAYEQYF	TGTGCCAGCAGCTTAGTGGTGGGAGCCTACGAGCAGTACTTC
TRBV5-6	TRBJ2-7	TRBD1	CASSRSRTGTLSYEQYF	TGTGCCAGCAGCCGAAGCAGGACAGGGACCCTCTCCTACGAGCAGTACTTC
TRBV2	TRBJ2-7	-	CASLHRGGSYEQYF	TGTGCCAGCTTACACCGGGGAGGCTCCTACGAGCAGTACTTC
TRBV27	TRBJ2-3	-	CASSPRRRDTQYF	TGTGCCAGCAGTCCTCGTCGGAGAGATACGCAGTATTTT
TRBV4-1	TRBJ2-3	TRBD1	CASSQGYTGADTQYF	TGCGCCAGCAGCCAAGGGTATACAGGGGCAGATACGCAGTATTTT
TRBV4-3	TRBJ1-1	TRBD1	CASSQDFGTAAFF	TGCGCCAGCAGCCAAGATTTCGGGACAGCCGCTTTCTTT
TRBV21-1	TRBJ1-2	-	CASSKESDRGRKNGYTF	TGTGCCAGCAGCAAAGAATCGGACAGGGGGAGGAAAAATGGCTACACCTTC
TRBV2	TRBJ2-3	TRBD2	CASSEVLAGGSQYF	TGTGCCAGCAGTGAAGTACTAGCGGGAGGTTCGCAGTATTTT
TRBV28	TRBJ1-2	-	CASSYSTGLYGYTF	TGTGCCAGCAGTTACAGTACAGGGCTCTATGGCTACACCTTC
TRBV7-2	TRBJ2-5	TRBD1	CASSFAGGEETQYF	TGTGCCAGCAGCTTCGCAGGGGGCGAGGAGACCCAGTACTTC
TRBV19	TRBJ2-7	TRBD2	CASTTTPTSGRLVEQYF	TGTGCCAGTACTACCACGCCGACTAGCGGGAGGCTTGTCGAGCAGTACTTC
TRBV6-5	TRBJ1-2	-	CASSYGTYKAGNGYTF	TGTGCCAGCAGTTACGGAACCTACAAGGCGGGCAATGGCTACACCTTC
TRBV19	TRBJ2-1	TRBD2	CASTPTSGSYNEQFF	TGTGCCAGTACTCCGACTAGCGGGAGTTACAATGAGCAGTTCTTC
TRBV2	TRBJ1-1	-	CASRSGAEAFF	TGTGCCAGCAGGTCCGGTGCTGAAGCTTTCTTT
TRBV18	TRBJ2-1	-	CASSPGAVGSYNEQFF	TGTGCCAGCTCACCGGGTGCGGTCGGCTCCTACAATGAGCAGTTCTTC
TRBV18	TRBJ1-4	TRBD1	CASSPFSQGALEKLFF	TGTGCCAGCTCACCATTCTCTCAGGGGGCGCTTGAAAAACTGTTTTTT
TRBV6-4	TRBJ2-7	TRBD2	CASSGQGGSGEQYF	TGTGCCAGCAGTGGCCAGGGCGGGAGCGGCGAGCAGTACTTC
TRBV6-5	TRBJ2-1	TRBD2	CASSLGTSDNEQFF	TGTGCCAGCAGCCTCGGGACTAGCGACAATGAGCAGTTCTTC
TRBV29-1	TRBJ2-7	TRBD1	CSVEQQGTEQYF	TGCAGCGTTGAGCAACAGGGGACCGAGCAGTACTTC
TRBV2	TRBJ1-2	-	CASNGQNNYGYTF	TGTGCCAGCAATGGACAGAATAACTATGGCTACACCTTC
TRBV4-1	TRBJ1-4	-	CACGRGPNEKLFF	TGCGCCTGCGGGAGGGGACCTAATGAAAAACTGTTTTTT